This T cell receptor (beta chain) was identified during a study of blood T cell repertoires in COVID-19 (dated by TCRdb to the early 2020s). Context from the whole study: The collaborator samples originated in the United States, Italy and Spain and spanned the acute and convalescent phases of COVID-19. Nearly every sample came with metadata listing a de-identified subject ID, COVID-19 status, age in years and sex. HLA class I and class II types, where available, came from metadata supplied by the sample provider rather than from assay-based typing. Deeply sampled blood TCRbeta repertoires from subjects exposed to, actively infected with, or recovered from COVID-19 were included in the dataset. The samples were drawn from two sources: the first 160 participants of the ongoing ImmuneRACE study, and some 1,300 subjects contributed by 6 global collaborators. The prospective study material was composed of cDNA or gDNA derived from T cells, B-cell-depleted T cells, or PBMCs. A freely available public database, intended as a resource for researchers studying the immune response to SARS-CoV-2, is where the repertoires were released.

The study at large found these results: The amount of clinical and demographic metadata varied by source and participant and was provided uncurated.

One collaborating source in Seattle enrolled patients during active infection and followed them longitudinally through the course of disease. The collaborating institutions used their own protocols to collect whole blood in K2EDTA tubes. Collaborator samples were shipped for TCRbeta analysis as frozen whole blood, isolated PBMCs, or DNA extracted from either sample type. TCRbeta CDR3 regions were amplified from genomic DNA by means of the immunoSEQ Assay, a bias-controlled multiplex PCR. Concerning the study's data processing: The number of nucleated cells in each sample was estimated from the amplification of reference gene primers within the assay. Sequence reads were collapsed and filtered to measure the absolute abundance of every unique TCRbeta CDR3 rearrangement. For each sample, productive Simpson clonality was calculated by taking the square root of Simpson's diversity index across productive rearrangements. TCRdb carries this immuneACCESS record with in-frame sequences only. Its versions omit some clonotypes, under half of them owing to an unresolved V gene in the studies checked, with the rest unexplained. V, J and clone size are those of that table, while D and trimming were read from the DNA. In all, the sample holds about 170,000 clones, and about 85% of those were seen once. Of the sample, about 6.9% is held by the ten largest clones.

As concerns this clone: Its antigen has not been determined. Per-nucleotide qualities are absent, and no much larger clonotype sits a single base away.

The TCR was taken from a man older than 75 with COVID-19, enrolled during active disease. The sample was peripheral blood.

The nucleotide sequence is TGCGCCAGCAGCTTGGCCATCGCGTCCTACGAGCAGTACTTC. This encodes CASSLAIASYEQYF. The V and J segments used are TRBV5-1 and TRBJ2-7; no confident D gene assignment can be made. V and J are truncated by 0 bases and 1 base respectively, leaving an intervening sequence of 8 bases. In the germline V gene, CDR1 corresponds to SGHRS and CDR2 to YFSETQ. From cysteine to phenylalanine, the CDR3 is 14 amino acids long. Only the CDR3 region is kept as DNA, spanning 42 bases read in frame from base 1.